A single sample is the source of the 20 T cell receptor beta chains below, sequenced in a study of T cell changes during pregnancy in multiple sclerosis. TCRdb keeps only in-frame clones here, not all; method: immunoSEQ multiplex PCR. Found here are around 40,000 clones, 92% of them singletons; the top ten hold more than 20%. The starting material was CD8+ T cells from peripheral blood mononuclear cells, obtained before pregnancy. All receptors derive from a female donor with multiple sclerosis, enrolled in a pregnancy study.

The chain couples TRBV19 to TRBJ2-2, with D unclear. Deletions cut 1 base from V and 12 bases from J, with 6 bases between. Germline values: CDR1 LNHDA, CDR2 SQIVND (reference sequence). The CDR3 totals 11 residues. The CDR3 nucleotides read TGTGCCAGTAGTATAGGAGAAAAGCTGTTTTTT. Protein sequence: CASSIGEKLFF.

This chain connects TRBV6-1 to TRBJ1-4, with D unclear. The CDR3 sequence is 15 residues long. Germline CDR1 is MNHNS and CDR2 is SASEGT. V dropped 4 bases and J dropped 3 bases, with 12 bases sitting between them. CDR3 sequence (DNA): TGTGCCAGCAGTGCGCTTCAGGTCCCTAATGAAAAACTGTTTTTT. Protein sequence: CASSALQVPNEKLFF.

V gene TRBV28 combines with J gene TRBJ1-5, with D perhaps matching TRBD1 (6 bases). CDR3 length: 12 amino acids. Trimming removed 6 bases at V and 10 bases at J, with 13 bases between. Germline V gene lookup returns CDR1 MDHEN and CDR2 SYDVKM. CDR3 residues: CASRPPGQPQHF. The DNA of the CDR3 is TGTGCCAGCAGGCCTCCGGGACAACCCCAGCATTTT.

This clone occurred many times. The chain is built from TRBV10-3 and TRBJ1-3; D not certain. Germline CDR1 reads ENHRY; CDR2 reads SYGVKD. V dropped 1 base and J dropped 4 bases, with 5 bases sitting between them. The CDR3 covers 13 residues. The CDR3 here is CAISEWRGNTIYF. The DNA for the CDR3 is TGTGCCATCAGTGAGTGGAGGGGAAACACCATATATTTT.

The rearrangement joins TRBV5-1 to TRBJ2-5, with TRBD2 as a possible D gene (5 bases). V lost 3 bases and J 3 bases, leaving 9 bases between the germline ends. CDR3 length equals 13 residues. Germline-derived CDR1 and CDR2 are SGHRS and YFSETQ. The CDR3 DNA follows: TGCGCCAGCAGCTACCCGGAGGAAGAGACCCAGTACTTC. Protein product: CASSYPEEETQYF.

The chain uses TRBV9 and TRBJ1-2; TRBD1 matches 10 bases. Germline assignment: CDR1 SGDLS and CDR2 YYNGEE. The CDR3 has 15 amino acids. V dropped 4 bases and J dropped 1; count of bases not matched to a gene: 4. Here the CDR3 reads CASSLRTGGNYGYTF. In nucleotides, the CDR3 is TGTGCCAGCAGCCTAAGGACAGGGGGTAACTATGGCTACACCTTC.

The chain combines TRBV2 with TRBJ1-2; D perhaps matches TRBD1 (5 bases). V was clipped by 2 bases and J by 4 bases, with 11 bases between them. The CDR3 consists of 14 residues. CDR1 and CDR2 (germline): SNHLY, FYNNEI. The CDR3 bases are TGTGCCAGCAGTGAATCGGGGGATGGCTATGGCTACACCTTC. Protein product: CASSESGDGYGYTF. Full variable domain (outside the CDR3, taken from reference TRBV2 and TRBJ1-2): EPEVTQTPSHQVTQMGQEVILRCVPISNHLYFYWYRQILGQKVEFLVSFYNNEISEKSEIFDDQFSVERPDGSNFTLKIRSTKLEDSAMYFCASSESGDGYGYTFGSGTRLTVV.

The V call is TRBV9, the J call TRBJ2-1; D is unresolved. Per the germline V gene, CDR1 is SGDLS and CDR2 is YYNGEE. This CDR3 has 14 amino acids. The V and J ends lost 0 bases and 3 bases respectively, with 7 bases between them. This CDR3 is CASSVDSFYNEQFF. The CDR3 bases are TGTGCCAGCAGCGTAGACTCCTTCTACAATGAGCAGTTCTTC.

This chain connects TRBV27 to TRBJ2-4, with TRBD1 matching 7 bases. Germline V gene lookup returns CDR1 MNHEY and CDR2 SMNVEV (reference sequence). The CDR3 loop spans 14 amino acids. The junction had 6 bases not matched to a gene; V was cut back by 4 bases and J by 6 bases. The CDR3 protein is CASSSRQGSNIQYF. CDR3 coding DNA: TGTGCCAGCAGTTCTAGACAGGGTTCAAACATTCAGTACTTC.

This rearrangement joins TRBV19 to TRBJ1-5, with D tentatively TRBD1 (5 bases). This CDR3 region has 15 residues. Between the trimmed V and J ends, which lost 1 base and 4 bases, there was a span of 11 bases. Germline V gene data show CDR1 as LNHDA and CDR2 as SQIVND (reference sequence). DNA for the CDR3: TGTGCCAGTAGTATAGTGGGGCGGGGGAATCAGCCCCAGCATTTT. Its protein product is CASSIVGRGNQPQHF.

The V call is TRBV30, the J call TRBJ1-1; D not resolved. The CDR3 consists of 13 residues. Between the trimmed V and J ends, which lost 1 base and 6 bases, there was a span of 12 bases. Germline CDR1 GTSNPN, CDR2 SVGIG (reference sequence). The CDR3 bases are TGTGCCTGGAGTGCTCCCGGAGGCGCTGAAGCTTTCTTT. Residues: CAWSAPGGAEAFF.

The chain links TRBV2 to TRBJ2-3; 11 bases are shared with TRBD2. This CDR3 region has 16 residues. Germline values: CDR1 SNHLY, CDR2 FYNNEI. After removal of 3 bases from V and 3 bases from J, the junction contained 5 bases not matched to a gene. CDR3 in DNA: TGTGCCAGCAGTGACCCAACTAGCGGGAGTACAGATACGCAGTATTTT. Protein sequence: CASSDPTSGSTDTQYF.

The chain's CDR3 is CASSLSGGALYEQFF. CDR3 in DNA: TGTGCCAGCAGCCTTAGCGGGGGGGCTCTATATGAGCAGTTCTTC. The chain has TRBV9 and TRBJ2-1, with 11 bases identical to TRBD2. V was clipped by 4 bases and J by 8 bases; unmatched bases: 8. There are 15 residues in the CDR3. Germline values: CDR1 SGDLS, CDR2 YYNGEE. Combining the CDR3 with reference TRBV9 and TRBJ2-1 gives the whole variable domain DSGVTQTPKHLITATGQRVTLRCSPRSGDLSVYWYQQSLDQGLQFLIQYYNGEERAKGNILERFSAQQFPDLHSELNLSSLELGDSALYFCASSLSGGALYEQFFGPGTRLTVL.

The chain carries TRBV9 and TRBJ2-1; 10 nucleotides match TRBD1. Germline trimming cut 3 bases from V and 8 bases from J; bases unmatched to any gene: 11. The germline V gene encodes CDR1 SGDLS and CDR2 YYNGEE. This CDR3 has 16 residues. The CDR3 coding sequence is TGTGCCAGCAGCGCGAGTGGGGGACAGGGGTCGGATGAGCAGTTCTTC. It translates to CASSASGGQGSDEQFF.

The chain joins TRBV5-1 to TRBJ2-7; TRBD2 might be the D (5 bases). V lost 2 bases, J lost 1 base, and 7 bases lay in between. CDR3 length: 13 amino acids. Germline V gene lookup returns CDR1 SGHRS and CDR2 YFSETQ. This CDR3 is CASSFGSSYEQYF. The CDR3 DNA sequence: TGCGCCAGCAGCTTTGGGAGTTCCTACGAGCAGTACTTC.

J is TRBJ2-7 and V is TRBV7-9, with 8 bases lining up with TRBD2. V was pared by 1 base and J by 1 base, with 12 bases of the junction left unmatched. The germline V gene encodes CDR1 SEHNR and CDR2 FQNEAQ (reference sequence). The CDR3 runs 18 residues. The CDR3 nucleotides read TGTGCCAGCAGCTTAGGGGGCGGTGCGGGGGGCCCTTCCTACGAGCAGTACTTC. It encodes CASSLGGGAGGPSYEQYF.

This chain connects TRBV9 to TRBJ2-7, with TRBD2 identical over 10 bases. The germline V gene encodes CDR1 SGDLS and CDR2 YYNGEE. This CDR3 contains 17 residues. V trimming: 4 bases; J trimming: 2 bases; junction bases outside the gene matches: 12. DNA for the CDR3: TGTGCCAGCAGCCTCCACCTCAAAGCGGGAGGGCCCTACGAGCAGTACTTC. Protein product: CASSLHLKAGGPYEQYF.

The rearrangement joins TRBV27 to TRBJ2-5, with D possibly TRBD2 on 6 matching bases. CDR1 is MNHEY, CDR2 SMNVEV, per germline (reference sequence). The ends were cut back, 5 bases at V and 5 bases at J, with 15 bases in the middle. This CDR3 is built from 14 residues. The CDR3 loop reads CASSPRKGRETQYF. In DNA form, the CDR3 reads TGTGCCAGCAGTCCCCGAAAAGGGAGGGAGACCCAGTACTTC.

The chain joins TRBV19 to TRBJ2-7; D perhaps matches TRBD1 (5 bases). V was clipped by 6 bases and J by 4 bases, with 13 bases between them. The CDR3 consists of 13 residues. The germline V gene has CDR1 LNHDA and CDR2 SQIVND (reference sequence). The CDR3 loop reads CASSPGWNYEQYF. In DNA, the CDR3 is TGTGCCAGTAGCCCAGGGTGGAATTACGAGCAGTACTTC.

V usage is TRBV9 and J usage is TRBJ2-5, with 10 nucleotides matching TRBD2. The CDR3 contains 14 residues. The V gene's germline CDR1 is SGDLS and CDR2 YYNGEE. V shed 7 bases and J 2 bases; nucleotides not matched to a gene: 5. CDR3 loop: CASSSGGTQETQYF. CDR3 coding DNA: TGTGCCAGCTCTAGCGGGGGAACTCAAGAGACCCAGTACTTC.